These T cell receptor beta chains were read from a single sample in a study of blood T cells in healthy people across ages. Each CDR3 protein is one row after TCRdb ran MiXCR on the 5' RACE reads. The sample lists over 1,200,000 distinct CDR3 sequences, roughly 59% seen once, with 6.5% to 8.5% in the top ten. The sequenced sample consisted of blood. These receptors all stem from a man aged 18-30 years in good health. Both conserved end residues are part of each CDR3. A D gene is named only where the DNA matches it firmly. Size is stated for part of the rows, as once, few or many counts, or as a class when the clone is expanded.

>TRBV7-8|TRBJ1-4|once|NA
TGTGCCAGCAGCTGGGACGGCTATAATGAAAAACTGTTTTTT
CASSWDGYNEKLFF
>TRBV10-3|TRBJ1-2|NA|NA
TGTGCCATCAGGACCCTTCAGGCAACCCCCGCAACGAACTATGGCTACACCTTC
CAIRTLQATPATNYGYTF
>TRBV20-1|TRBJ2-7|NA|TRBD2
TGCAGTGCTAGAGCATGGACTAGCAGGCCCTACGAGCAGTACTTC
CSARAWTSRPYEQYF
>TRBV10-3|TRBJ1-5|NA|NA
TGTGCCATCAGTGAAGCAGGGCGCAATCAGCCCCAGCATTTT
CAISEAGRNQPQHF
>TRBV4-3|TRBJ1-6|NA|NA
TGCGCCAGCAGCCAAGATCTTGGAGTCTTTAATTCACCCCTCCACTTT
CASSQDLGVFNSPLHF
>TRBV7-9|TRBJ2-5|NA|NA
TGTGCCAGCAGCTTAGACACAGGAGAGACCCAGTACTTC
CASSLDTGETQYF
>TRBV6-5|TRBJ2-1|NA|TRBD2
TGTGCCAGCAGTTACGAAGGGGTAGCGGGAGGGCCAAGCTCCTACAATGAGCAGTTCTTC
CASSYEGVAGGPSSYNEQFF
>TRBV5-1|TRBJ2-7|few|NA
TGCGCCAGCAGCTTGGAGGAGACGGACGAGCAGTACTTC
CASSLEETDEQYF
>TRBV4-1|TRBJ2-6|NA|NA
TGCGCCAGCAGCTCTACTCCGGGACGGCTATCTGGGGCCAACGTCCTGACTTTC
CASSSTPGRLSGANVLTF
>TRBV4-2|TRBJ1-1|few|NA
TGTGCCAGCAGTGAAGGGGGGAAAACTGAAGCTTTCTTT
CASSEGGKTEAFF
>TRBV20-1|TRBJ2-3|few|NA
TGCAGTGCGGGAGCTGTAGATACGCAGTATTTT
CSAGAVDTQYF
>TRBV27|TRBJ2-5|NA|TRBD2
TGTGCCAGCAGTTTGATAGAGCGGGGTGAAGAGACCCAGTACTTC
CASSLIERGEETQYF
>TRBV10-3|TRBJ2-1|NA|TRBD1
TGTGCCATCAGTGGTTCGGGACAGGGTGAGAATGAGCAGTTCTTC
CAISGSGQGENEQFF
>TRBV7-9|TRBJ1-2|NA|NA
TGTGCCAGCAGCTTGGGGGGAGGGGTAGAGTATGGCTACACCTTC
CASSLGGGVEYGYTF
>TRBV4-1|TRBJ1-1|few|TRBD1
TGCGCCAGCAGCCAATCCGGGACAGGGGGCACTGAAGCTTTCTTT
CASSQSGTGGTEAFF
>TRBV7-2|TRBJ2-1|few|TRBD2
TGTGCCAGCAGCACCGCGGGGGGAGCCTACAATGAGCAGTTCTTC
CASSTAGGAYNEQFF
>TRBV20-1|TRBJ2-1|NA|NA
TGCAGTGCTAGAAGGGGTTCATTCTCTGATGAGCAGTTCTTC
CSARRGSFSDEQFF
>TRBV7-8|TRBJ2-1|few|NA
TGTGCCAGCAACCGACCTGAAGGAGGAGGGGGATACTCCTACAATGAGCAGTTCTTC
CASNRPEGGGGYSYNEQFF
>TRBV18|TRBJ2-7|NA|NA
TGTGCCAGCTCACCCCCAGGGTTAGCCGTCTACGAGCAGTACTTC
CASSPPGLAVYEQYF
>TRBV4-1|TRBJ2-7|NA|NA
TGTGCCAGCAGCCAAGAAAGGAACTCCTACGAGCAGTACTTC
CASSQERNSYEQYF
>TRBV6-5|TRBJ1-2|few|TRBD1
TGTGCCAGCAGTTCCCCCAGGACAGGCTCAGCTAACTATGGCTACACCTTC
CASSSPRTGSANYGYTF
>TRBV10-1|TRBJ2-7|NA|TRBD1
TGCGCCAGCAGTGAGTCGGCCGGGACAGGGGACGAGCAGTACTTC
CASSESAGTGDEQYF
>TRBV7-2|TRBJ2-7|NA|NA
TGTGCCGGCAGCTTATGGAATTCCTACGAGCAGTACTTC
CAGSLWNSYEQYF
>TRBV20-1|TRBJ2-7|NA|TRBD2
TGCAGTGCTACGACTAGCGGGTCCACCTCCTACGAGCAGTACTTC
CSATTSGSTSYEQYF
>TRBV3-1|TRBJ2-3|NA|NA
TGTGCCAGCAGCCACGTGAGGTTCTCCGAGCAGTATTTT
CASSHVRFSEQYF
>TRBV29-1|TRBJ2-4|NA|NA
TGCAGCGTTGAAGTGGTTGTGACCTACTACAATGAGCAGTACTTC
CSVEVVVTYYNEQYF
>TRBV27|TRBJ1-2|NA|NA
TGTGCCAGCAGTGTATCGGCAGGGAACTATGGCTACACCTTC
CASSVSAGNYGYTF
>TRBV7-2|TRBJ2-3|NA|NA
TGTGCCAGCAGCTTAGGGCAGCTCACAGATACGCAGTATTTT
CASSLGQLTDTQYF
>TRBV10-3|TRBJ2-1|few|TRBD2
TGTGCCATCAGTGAGCCGACGACTAGCGGAGAGCAGTTCTTC
CAISEPTTSGEQFF
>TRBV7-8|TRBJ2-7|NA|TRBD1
TGTGCCAGCAGGGGACAGGTAACCTACGAGCAGTACTTC
CASRGQVTYEQYF
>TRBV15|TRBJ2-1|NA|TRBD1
TGTGCCACCAGAGAGGGACAGGGCAGCCATGAGCAGTTCTTC
CATREGQGSHEQFF
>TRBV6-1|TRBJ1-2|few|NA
TGTGCCAGCAGTCCCTGGGGCATCCAGGCCGTCCTAGGTGGCTACACCTTC
CASSPWGIQAVLGGYTF
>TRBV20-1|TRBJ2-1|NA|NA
TGCAGTGCTAGAGGTGCGACGCTTCGCCACAATGAGCAGTTCTTC
CSARGATLRHNEQFF
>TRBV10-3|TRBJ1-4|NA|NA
TGTGCCATCAGTGACCCCCGATCCGGTGGGGAAAAACTGTTTTTT
CAISDPRSGGEKLFF
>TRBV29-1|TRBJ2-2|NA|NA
TGCAGCGTTGTGGCTGACGCGAACACCGGGGAGCTGTTTTTT
CSVVADANTGELFF
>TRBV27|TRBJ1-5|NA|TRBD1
TGTGCCAGCAGCCCCGAGGGGGCCCTTAATCAGCCCCAGCATTTT
CASSPEGALNQPQHF
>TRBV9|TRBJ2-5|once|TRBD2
TGTGCCAGCAGCGTAGGCACTAGCGTCCAAGAGACCCAGTACTTC
CASSVGTSVQETQYF
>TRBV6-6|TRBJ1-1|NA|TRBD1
TGTGCCACAGAGGGGGCTAAAGCTTTCTTT
CATEGAKAFF
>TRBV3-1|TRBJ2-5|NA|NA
TGTGCCAGCAGCCAACAGGGGACCAAAGAGACCCAGTACTTC
CASSQQGTKETQYF
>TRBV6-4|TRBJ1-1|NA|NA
TGTGCCAGCAGTGTGGGGGCGGGGGACACTGAAGCTTTCTTT
CASSVGAGDTEAFF
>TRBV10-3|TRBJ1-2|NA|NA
TGTGCCATCAGTGAGTCCAGGGACACGGACTATGGCTACACCTTC
CAISESRDTDYGYTF
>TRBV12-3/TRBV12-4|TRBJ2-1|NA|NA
TGTGCCAGCAGACACAAGATAGCGAGCTCCTACAATGAGCAGTTCTTC
CASRHKIASSYNEQFF
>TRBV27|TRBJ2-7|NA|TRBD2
TGTGCCAGCAGTTTCTCGGGACTAGGTTTCTCCTACGAGCAGTACTTC
CASSFSGLGFSYEQYF
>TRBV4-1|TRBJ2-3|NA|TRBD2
TGCGCCAGCAGCCCAATGACTAGCGGCACAGATACGCAGTATTTT
CASSPMTSGTDTQYF
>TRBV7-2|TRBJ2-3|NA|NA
TGTGCCAGCAGCTTAAGAGGGACTCGCACAGATACGCAGTATTTT
CASSLRGTRTDTQYF